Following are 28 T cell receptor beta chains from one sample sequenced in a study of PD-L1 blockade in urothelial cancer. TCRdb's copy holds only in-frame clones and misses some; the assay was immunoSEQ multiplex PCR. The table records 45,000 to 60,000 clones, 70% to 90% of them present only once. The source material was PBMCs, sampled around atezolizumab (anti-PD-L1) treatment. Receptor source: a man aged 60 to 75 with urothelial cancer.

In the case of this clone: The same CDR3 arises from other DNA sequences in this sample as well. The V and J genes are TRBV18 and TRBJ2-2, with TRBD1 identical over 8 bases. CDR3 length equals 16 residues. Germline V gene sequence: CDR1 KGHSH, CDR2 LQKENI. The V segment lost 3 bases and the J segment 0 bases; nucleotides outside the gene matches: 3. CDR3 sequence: CASSPTGGANTGELFF. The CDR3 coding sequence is TGTGCCAGCTCACCTACAGGGGGAGCGAACACCGGGGAGCTGTTTTTT.

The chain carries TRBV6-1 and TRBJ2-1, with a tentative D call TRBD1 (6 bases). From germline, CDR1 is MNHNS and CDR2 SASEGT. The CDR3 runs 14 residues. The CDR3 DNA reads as TGTGAGTCGACAGGTGATTCATCCTACAATGAGCAGTTCTTC. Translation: CESTGDSSYNEQFF.

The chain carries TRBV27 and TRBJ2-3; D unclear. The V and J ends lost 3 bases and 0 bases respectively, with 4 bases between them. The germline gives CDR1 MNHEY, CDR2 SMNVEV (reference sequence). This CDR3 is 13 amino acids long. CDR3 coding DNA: TGTGCCAGCAGTTTGAGCAGCACAGATACGCAGTATTTT. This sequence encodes CASSLSSTDTQYF.

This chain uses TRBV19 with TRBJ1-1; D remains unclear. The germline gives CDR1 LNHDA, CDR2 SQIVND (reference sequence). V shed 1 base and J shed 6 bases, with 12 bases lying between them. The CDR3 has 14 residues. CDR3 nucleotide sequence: TGTGCCAGTAGTATAGCCGGGTCGAAGGCTGAAGCTTTCTTT. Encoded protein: CASSIAGSKAEAFF.

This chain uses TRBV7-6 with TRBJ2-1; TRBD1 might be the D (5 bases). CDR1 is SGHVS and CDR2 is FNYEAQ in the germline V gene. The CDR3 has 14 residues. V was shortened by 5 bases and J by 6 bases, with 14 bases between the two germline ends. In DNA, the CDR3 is TGTGCCAGCAGCAGAGAGCACAGGAGCAATGAGCAGTTCTTC. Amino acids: CASSREHRSNEQFF.

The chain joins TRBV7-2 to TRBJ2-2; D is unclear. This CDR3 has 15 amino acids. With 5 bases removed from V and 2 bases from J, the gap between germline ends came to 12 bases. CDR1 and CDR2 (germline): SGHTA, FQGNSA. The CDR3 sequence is CASSPVGFNTGELFF. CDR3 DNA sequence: TGTGCCAGCAGCCCGGTCGGGTTCAACACCGGGGAGCTGTTTTTT.

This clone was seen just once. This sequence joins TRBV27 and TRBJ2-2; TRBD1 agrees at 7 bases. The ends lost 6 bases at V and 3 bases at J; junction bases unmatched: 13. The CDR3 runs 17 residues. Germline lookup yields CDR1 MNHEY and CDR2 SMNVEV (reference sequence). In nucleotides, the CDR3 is TGTGCCAGCAGACCAAAACCTTCAACAGGGGACACCGGGGAGCTGTTTTTT. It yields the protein CASRPKPSTGDTGELFF.

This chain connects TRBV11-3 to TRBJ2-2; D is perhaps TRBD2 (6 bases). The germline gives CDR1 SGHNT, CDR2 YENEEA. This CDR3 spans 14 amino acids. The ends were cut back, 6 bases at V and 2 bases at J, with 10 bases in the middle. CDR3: CASRAGGNTGELFF. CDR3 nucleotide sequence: TGTGCCAGCAGAGCGGGCGGAAACACCGGGGAGCTGTTTTTT.

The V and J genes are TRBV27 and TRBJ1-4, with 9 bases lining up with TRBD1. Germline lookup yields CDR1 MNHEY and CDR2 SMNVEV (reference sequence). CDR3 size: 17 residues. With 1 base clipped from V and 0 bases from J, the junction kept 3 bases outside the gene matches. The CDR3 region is CASSLWGDRATNEKLFF. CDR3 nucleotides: TGTGCCAGCAGTTTATGGGGGGACAGGGCAACTAATGAAAAACTGTTTTTT.

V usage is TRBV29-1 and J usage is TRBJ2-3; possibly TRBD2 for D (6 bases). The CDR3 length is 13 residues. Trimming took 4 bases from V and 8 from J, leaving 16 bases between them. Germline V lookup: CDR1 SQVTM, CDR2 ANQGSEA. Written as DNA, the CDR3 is TGCAGCGTTGGACTAGTGGAAGGAGGTACGCAGTATTTT. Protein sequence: CSVGLVEGGTQYF.

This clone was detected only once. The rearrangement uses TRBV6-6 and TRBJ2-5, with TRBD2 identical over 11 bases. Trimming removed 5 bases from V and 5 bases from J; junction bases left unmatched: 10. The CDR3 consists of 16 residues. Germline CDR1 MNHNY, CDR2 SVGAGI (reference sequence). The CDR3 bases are TGTGCCAGCAGTCCCCGGGCTAGCGGGGGGCCTGAGACCCAGTACTTC. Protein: CASSPRASGGPETQYF.

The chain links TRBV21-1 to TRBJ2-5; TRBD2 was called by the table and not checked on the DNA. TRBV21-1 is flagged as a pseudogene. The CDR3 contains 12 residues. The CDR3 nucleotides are TGTGCCAGCAGCAAGGCGGGGGAGACCCAGTACTTC. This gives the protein CASSKAGETQYF.

CDR3 DNA: TGTGCCAGTAGTATCCGTTTGGGGGGAACCTACGAGCAGTACTTC. Translated, it gives CASSIRLGGTYEQYF. This chain joins TRBV19 and TRBJ2-7, with TRBD2 as a possible D gene (6 bases). The germline gives CDR1 LNHDA, CDR2 SQIVND (reference sequence). Trimming shortened V by 3 bases and J by 2 bases, and 14 bases separated the two germline ends. The CDR3 contains 15 residues. Together with reference TRBV19 and TRBJ2-7, the CDR3 gives the full variable domain: DGGITQSPKYLFRKEGQNVTLSCEQNLNHDAMYWYRQDPGQGLRLIYYSQIVNDFQKGDIAEGYSVSREKKESFPLTVTSAQKNPTAFYLCASSIRLGGTYEQYFGPGTRLTVT.

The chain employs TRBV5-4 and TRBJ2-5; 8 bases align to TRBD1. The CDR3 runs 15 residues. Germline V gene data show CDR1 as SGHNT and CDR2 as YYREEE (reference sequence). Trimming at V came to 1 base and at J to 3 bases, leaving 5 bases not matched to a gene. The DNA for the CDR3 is TGTGCCAGCAGCTTGCCAGGGACAGGAAAAGAGACCCAGTACTTC. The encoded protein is CASSLPGTGKETQYF.

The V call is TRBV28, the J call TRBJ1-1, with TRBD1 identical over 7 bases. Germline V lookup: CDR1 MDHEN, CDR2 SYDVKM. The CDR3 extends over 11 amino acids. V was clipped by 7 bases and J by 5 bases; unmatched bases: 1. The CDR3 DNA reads TGTGCCAGCACAGGGGGGACTGAAGCTTTCTTT. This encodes CASTGGTEAFF.

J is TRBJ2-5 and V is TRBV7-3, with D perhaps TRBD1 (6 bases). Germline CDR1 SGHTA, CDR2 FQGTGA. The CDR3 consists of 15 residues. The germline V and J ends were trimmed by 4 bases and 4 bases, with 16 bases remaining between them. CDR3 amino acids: CASSSEGVHGETQYF. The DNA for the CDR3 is TGTGCCAGCAGCTCTGAGGGGGTGCATGGAGAGACCCAGTACTTC.

Written as DNA, the CDR3 is TGTGCCAGCAGCTTATTAACTAGCGGGTTCAATGAGCAGTTCTTC. Translation gives CASSLLTSGFNEQFF. The rearrangement uses TRBV7-9 and TRBJ2-1; the match to TRBD2 covers 9 bases. CDR1 is SEHNR, CDR2 FQNEAQ, per germline (reference sequence). The junction had 5 bases not matched to a gene; V was cut back by 2 bases and J by 6 bases. CDR3 length: 15 amino acids. The full variable domain, its missing parts supplied by reference TRBV7-9 and TRBJ2-1, is DTGVSQNPRHKITKRGQNVTFRCDPISEHNRLYWYRQTLGQGPEFLTYFQNEAQLEKSRLLSDRFSAERPKGSFSTLEIQRTEQGDSAMYLCASSLLTSGFNEQFFGPGTRLTVL.

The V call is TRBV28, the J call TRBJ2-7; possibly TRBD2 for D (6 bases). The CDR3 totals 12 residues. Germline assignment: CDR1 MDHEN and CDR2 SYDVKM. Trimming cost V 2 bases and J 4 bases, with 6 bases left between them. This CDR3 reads CASSLAGYEQYF. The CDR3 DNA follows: TGTGCCAGCAGTTTAGCGGGGTACGAGCAGTACTTC.

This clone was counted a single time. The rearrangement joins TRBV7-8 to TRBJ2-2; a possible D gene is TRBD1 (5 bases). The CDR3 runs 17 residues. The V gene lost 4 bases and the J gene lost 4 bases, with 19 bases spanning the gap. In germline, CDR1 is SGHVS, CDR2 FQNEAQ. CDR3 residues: CASSSGFLQSSTGELFF. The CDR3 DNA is TGTGCCAGCAGCTCAGGGTTTCTCCAATCGAGCACCGGGGAGCTGTTTTTT.

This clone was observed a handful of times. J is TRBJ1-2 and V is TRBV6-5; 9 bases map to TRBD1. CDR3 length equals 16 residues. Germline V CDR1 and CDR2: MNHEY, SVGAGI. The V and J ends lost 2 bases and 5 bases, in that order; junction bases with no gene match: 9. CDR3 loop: CASSYLSTGGEYGYTF. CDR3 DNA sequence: TGTGCCAGCAGTTACCTATCTACAGGGGGCGAGTATGGCTACACCTTC.

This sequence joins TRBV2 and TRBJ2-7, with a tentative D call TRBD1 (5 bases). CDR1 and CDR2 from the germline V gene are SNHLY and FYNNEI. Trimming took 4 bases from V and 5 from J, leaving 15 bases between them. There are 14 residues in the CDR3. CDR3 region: CASSGLPGSDEQYF. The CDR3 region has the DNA TGTGCCAGCAGTGGTCTTCCAGGGTCGGACGAGCAGTACTTC.

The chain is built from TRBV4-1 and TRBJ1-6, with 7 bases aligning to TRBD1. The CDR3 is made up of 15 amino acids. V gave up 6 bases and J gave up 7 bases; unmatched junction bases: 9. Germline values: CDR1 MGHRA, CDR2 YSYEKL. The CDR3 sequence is CASRHNDRENSPLHF. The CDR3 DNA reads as TGCGCCAGCAGGCACAACGACAGGGAGAATTCACCCCTCCACTTT.

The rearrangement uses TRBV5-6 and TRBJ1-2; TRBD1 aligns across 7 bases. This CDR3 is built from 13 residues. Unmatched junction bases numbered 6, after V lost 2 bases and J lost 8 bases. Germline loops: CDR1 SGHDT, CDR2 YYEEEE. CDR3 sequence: CASSFLDRDGYTF. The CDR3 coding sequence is TGTGCCAGCAGCTTCTTAGACAGGGACGGCTACACCTTC.

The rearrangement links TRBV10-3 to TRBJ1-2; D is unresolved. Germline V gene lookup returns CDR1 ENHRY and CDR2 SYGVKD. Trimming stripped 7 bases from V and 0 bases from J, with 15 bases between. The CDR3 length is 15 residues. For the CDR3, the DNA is TGTGCCATCAAAGATACCGGAGACCCTAACTATGGCTACACCTTC. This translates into CAIKDTGDPNYGYTF.

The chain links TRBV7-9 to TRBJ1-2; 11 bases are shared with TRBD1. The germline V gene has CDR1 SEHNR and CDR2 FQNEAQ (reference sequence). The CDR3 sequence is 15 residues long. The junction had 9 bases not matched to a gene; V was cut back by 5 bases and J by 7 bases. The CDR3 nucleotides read TGTGCCAGCAGCACAGGACAGGGGGCGCAGGCTGGCTACACCTTC. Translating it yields CASSTGQGAQAGYTF.

CDR3: CASSFRSSGTDTQYF. Here the CDR3 DNA reads TGCGCCAGCAGCTTCCGATCTAGCGGAACAGATACGCAGTATTTT. This rearrangement joins TRBV5-1 to TRBJ2-3, with 7 bases aligning to TRBD2. CDR3 size: 15 residues. Trimming removed 2 bases from V and 3 bases from J; junction bases left unmatched: 6. The V gene's germline CDR1 is SGHRS and CDR2 YFSETQ.

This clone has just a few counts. The CDR3 bases are TGCGCCAGCAGCACCCGGGACAGGGTTACTGAAGCTTTCTTT. The encoded protein is CASSTRDRVTEAFF. V and J are TRBV4-3 and TRBJ1-1; 9 bases align to TRBD1. The CDR3 has 14 residues. Germline V lookup: CDR1 LGHNA, CDR2 YSLEER. Germline trimming cut 5 bases from V and 5 bases from J; bases unmatched to any gene: 6.

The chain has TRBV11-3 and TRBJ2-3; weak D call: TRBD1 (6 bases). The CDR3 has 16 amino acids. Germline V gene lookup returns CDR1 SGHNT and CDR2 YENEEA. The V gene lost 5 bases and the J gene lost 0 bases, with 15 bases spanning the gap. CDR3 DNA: TGTGCCAGCAGCCAGGCAGGGACAATAAGCACAGATACGCAGTATTTT. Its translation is CASSQAGTISTDTQYF.